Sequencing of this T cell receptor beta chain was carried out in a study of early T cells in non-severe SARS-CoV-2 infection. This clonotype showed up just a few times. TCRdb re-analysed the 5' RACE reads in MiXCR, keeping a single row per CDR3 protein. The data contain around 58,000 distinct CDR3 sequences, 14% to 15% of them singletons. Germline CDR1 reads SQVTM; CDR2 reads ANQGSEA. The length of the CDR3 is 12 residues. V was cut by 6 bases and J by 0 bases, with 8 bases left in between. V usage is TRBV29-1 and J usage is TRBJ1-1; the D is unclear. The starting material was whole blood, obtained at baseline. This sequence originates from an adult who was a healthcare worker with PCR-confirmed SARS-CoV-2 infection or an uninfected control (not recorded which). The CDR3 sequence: CSVTVMNTEAFF. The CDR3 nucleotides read TGCAGCGTCACCGTCATGAACACTGAAGCTTTCTTT. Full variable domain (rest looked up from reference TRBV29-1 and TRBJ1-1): SAVISQKPSRDICQRGTSLTIQCQVDSQVTMMFWYRQQPGQSLTLIATANQGSEATYESGFVIDKFPISRPNLTFSTLTVSNMSPEDSSIYLCSVTVMNTEAFFGQGTRLTVV.